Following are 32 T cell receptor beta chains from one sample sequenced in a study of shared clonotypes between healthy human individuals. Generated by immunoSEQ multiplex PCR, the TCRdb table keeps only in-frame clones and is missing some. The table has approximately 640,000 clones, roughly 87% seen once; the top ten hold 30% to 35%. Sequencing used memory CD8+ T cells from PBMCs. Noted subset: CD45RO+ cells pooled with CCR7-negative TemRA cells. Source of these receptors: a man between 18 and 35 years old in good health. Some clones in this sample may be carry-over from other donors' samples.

CDR3 amino acids: CASSHQGGPHPDEQFF. CDR3 DNA: TGCGCCAGCAGCCATCAGGGGGGACCGCACCCTGATGAGCAGTTCTTC. This chain links TRBV4-1 with TRBJ2-1; D possibly corresponds to TRBD1 (7 bases). The CDR3 is 16 amino acids. Germline lookup yields CDR1 MGHRA and CDR2 YSYEKL. Trimming shortened V by 3 bases and J by 8 bases, and 20 bases separated the two germline ends.

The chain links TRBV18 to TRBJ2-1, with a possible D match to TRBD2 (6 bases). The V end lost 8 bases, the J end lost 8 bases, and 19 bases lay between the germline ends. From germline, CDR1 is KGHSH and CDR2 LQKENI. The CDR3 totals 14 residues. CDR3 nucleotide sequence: TGTGCCAGCGACGGGGGACTTAGCGACTATGAGCAGTTCTTC. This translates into CASDGGLSDYEQFF.

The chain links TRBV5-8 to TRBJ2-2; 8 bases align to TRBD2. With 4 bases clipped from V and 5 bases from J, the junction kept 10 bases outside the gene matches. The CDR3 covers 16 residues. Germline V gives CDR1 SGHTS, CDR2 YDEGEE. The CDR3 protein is CASSPDVAGRTGELFF. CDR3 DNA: TGTGCCAGCAGCCCCGACGTAGCGGGAAGGACCGGGGAGCTGTTTTTT. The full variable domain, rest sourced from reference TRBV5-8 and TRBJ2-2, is EAGVTQSPTHLIKTRGQQATLRCSPISGHTSVYWYQQALGLGLQFLLWYDEGEERNRGNFPPRFSGRQFPNYSSELNVNALELEDSALYLCASSPDVAGRTGELFFGEGSRLTVL.

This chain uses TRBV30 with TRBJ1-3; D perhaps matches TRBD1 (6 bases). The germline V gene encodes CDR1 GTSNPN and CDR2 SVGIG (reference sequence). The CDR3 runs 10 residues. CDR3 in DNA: TGTGGGGGGCGCCCGGACACCATATATTTT. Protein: CGGRPDTIYF.

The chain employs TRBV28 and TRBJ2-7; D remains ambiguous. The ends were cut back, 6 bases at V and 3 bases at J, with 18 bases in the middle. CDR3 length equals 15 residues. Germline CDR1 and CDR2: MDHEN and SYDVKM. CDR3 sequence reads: CASSPQRGPRYEQYF. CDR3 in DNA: TGTGCCAGCAGCCCTCAAAGAGGTCCCCGCTACGAGCAGTACTTC.

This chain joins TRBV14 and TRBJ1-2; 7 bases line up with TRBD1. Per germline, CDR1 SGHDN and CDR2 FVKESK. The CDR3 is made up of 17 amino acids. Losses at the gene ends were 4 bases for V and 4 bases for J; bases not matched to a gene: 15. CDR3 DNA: TGTGCCAGCAGCCCCGAATCCGACAGGGTCGGACTCTATGGCTACACCTTC. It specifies CASSPESDRVGLYGYTF.

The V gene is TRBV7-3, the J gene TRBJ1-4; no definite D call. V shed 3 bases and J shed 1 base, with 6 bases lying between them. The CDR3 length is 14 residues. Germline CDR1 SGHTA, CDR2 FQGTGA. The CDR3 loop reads CASSLDGTNEKLFF. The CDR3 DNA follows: TGTGCCAGCAGCTTGGACGGAACTAATGAAAAACTGTTTTTT.

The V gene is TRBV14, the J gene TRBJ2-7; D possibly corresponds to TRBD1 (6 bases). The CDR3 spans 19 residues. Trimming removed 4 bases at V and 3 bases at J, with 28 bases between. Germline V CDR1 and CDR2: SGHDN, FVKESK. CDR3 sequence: CASSPPVDSGLVSRYEQYF. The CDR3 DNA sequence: TGTGCCAGCAGCCCTCCTGTGGACAGTGGTTTGGTTAGCCGCTACGAGCAGTACTTC.

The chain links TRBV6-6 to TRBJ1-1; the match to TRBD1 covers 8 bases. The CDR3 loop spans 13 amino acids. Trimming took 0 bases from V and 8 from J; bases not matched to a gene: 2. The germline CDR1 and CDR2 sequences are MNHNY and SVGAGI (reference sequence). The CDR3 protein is CASSYSAGGEAFF. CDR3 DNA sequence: TGTGCCAGCAGTTACTCGGCAGGGGGCGAAGCTTTCTTT.

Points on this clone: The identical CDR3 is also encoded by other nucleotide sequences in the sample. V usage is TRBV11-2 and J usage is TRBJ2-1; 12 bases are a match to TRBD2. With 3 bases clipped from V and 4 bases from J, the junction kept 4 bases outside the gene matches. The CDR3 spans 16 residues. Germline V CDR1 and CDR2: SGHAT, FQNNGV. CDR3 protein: CASSLTSGSSYNEQFF. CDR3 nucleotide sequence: TGTGCCAGCAGCTTGACTAGCGGGAGTTCGTACAATGAGCAGTTCTTC.

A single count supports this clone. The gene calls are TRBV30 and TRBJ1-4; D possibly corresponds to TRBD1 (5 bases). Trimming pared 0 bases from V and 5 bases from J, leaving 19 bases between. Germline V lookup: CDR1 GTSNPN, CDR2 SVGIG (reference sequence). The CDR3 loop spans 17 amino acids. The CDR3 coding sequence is TGTGCCTGGAGTGTACGCGGTAGTGGGGCCTACAATGAAAAACTGTTTTTT. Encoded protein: CAWSVRGSGAYNEKLFF.

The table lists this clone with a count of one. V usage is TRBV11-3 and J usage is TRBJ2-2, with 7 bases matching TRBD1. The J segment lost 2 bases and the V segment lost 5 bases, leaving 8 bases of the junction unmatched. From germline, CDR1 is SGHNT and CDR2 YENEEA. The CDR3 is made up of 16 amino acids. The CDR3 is CASSPKTGFNTGELFF. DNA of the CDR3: TGTGCCAGCAGCCCCAAGACAGGGTTTAACACCGGGGAGCTGTTTTTT.

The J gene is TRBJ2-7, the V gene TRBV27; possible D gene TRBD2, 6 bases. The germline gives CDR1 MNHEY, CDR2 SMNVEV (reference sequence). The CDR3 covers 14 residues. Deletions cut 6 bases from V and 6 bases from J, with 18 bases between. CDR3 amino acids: CASRGLAEPFEQYF. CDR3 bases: TGTGCCAGCAGAGGGTTAGCGGAGCCGTTCGAGCAGTACTTC.

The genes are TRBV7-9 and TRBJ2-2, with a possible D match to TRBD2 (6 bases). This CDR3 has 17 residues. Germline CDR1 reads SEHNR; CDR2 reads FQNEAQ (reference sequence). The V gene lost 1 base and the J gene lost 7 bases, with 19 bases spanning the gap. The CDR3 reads CASSLDGTVYVYGELFF. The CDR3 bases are TGTGCCAGCAGCTTAGATGGGACTGTTTATGTATACGGGGAGCTGTTTTTT.

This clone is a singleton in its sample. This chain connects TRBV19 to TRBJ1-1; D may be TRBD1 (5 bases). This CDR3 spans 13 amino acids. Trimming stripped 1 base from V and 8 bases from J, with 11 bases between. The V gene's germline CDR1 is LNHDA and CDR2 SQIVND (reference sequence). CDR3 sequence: CASSIGKRTEAFF. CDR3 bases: TGTGCCAGTAGTATAGGGAAACGGACAGAAGCTTTCTTT. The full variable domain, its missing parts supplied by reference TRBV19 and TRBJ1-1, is DGGITQSPKYLFRKEGQNVTLSCEQNLNHDAMYWYRQDPGQGLRLIYYSQIVNDFQKGDIAEGYSVSREKKESFPLTVTSAQKNPTAFYLCASSIGKRTEAFFGQGTRLTVV.

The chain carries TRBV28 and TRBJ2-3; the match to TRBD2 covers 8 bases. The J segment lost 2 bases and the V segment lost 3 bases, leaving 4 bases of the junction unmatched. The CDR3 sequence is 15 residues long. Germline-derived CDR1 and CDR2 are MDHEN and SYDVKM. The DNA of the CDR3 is TGTGCCAGCAGTTTGACTAGCGTGGACACAGATACGCAGTATTTT. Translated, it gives CASSLTSVDTDTQYF.

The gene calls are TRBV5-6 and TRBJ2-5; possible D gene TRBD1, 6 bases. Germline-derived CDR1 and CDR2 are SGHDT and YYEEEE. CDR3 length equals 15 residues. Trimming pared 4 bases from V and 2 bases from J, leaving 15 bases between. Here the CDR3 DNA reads TGTGCCAGCAGCCGACCGACAGGAAATCAAGAGACCCAGTACTTC. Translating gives CASSRPTGNQETQYF.

In nucleotides, the CDR3 is TGCGCCAGCAGCTTGATAGGGTTCGATGAGCAGTTCTTC. It yields the protein CASSLIGFDEQFF. V is TRBV5-1 and J is TRBJ2-1, with no clear D. V lost 1 base, J lost 8 bases, and 10 bases lay in between. This CDR3 is 13 amino acids long. Germline V gene lookup returns CDR1 SGHRS and CDR2 YFSETQ.

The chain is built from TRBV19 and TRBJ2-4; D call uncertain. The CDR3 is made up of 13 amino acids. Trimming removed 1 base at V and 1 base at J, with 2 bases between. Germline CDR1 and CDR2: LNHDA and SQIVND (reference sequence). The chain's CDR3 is CASSIAAKNIQYF. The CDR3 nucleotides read TGTGCCAGTAGTATAGCGGCCAAAAACATTCAGTACTTC.

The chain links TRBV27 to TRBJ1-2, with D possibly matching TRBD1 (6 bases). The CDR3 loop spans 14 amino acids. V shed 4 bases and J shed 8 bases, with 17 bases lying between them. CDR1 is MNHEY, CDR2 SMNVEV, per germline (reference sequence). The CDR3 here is CASSSFTGTQGYTF. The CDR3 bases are TGTGCCAGCAGTTCTTTTACAGGGACGCAGGGCTACACCTTC.

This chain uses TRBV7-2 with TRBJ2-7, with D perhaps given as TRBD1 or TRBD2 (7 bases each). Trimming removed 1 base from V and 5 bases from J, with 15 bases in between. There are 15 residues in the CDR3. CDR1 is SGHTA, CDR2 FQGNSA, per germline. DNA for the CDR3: TGTGCCAGCAGCTTAGGCATCGCAGGGGGGGACGAGCAGTACTTC. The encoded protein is CASSLGIAGGDEQYF. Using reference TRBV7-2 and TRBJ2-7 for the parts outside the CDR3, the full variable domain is GAGVSQSPSNKVTEKGKDVELRCDPISGHTALYWYRQSLGQGLEFLIYFQGNSAPDKSGLPSDRFSAERTGGSVSTLTIQRTQQEDSAVYLCASSLGIAGGDEQYFGPGTRLTVT.

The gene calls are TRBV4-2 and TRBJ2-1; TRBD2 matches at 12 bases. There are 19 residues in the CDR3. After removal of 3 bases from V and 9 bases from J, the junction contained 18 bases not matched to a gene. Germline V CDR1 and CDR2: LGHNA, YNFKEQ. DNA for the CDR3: TGTGCCAGCAGCCACCGCCCTAGCCTAGCGGGAGGGCAGGGTGGTGAGCAGTTCTTC. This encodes CASSHRPSLAGGQGGEQFF.

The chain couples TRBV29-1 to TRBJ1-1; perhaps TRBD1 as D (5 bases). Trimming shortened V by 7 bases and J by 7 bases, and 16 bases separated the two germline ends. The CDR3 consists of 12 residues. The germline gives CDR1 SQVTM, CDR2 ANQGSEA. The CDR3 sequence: CSGLGPGGEAFF. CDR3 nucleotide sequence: TGCAGCGGATTGGGGCCGGGAGGTGAAGCTTTCTTT.

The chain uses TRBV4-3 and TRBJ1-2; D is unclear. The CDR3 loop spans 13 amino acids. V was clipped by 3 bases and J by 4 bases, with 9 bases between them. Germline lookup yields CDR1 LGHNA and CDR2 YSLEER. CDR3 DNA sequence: TGCGCCAGCAGCCACCGTGGGTCCTATGGCTACACCTTC. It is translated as CASSHRGSYGYTF.

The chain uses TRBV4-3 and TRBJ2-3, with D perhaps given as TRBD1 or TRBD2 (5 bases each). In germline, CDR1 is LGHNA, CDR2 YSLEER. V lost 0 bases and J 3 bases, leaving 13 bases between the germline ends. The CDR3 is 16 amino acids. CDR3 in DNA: TGCGCCAGCAGCCAAGAAGTAGGGACGGTAACAGATACGCAGTATTTT. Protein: CASSQEVGTVTDTQYF.

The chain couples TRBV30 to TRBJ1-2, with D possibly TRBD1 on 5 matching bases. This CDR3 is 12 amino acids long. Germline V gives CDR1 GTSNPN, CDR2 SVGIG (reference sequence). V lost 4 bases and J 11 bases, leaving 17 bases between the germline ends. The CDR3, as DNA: TGTGCCTGGACCGCCAGTTGGGGCGGGTACACCTTC. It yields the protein CAWTASWGGYTF.

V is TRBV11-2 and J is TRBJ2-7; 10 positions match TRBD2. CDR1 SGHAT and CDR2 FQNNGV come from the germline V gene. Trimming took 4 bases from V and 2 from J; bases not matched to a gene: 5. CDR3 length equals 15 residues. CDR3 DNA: TGTGCCAGCAGCTCCGCGACTAGCGGGCCCTACGAGCAGTACTTC. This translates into CASSSATSGPYEQYF.

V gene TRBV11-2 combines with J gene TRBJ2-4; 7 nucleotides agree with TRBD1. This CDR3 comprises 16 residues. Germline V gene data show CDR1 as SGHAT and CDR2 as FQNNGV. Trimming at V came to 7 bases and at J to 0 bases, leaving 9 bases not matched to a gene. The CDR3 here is CASTYLGTEAKNIQYF. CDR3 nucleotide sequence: TGTGCCAGCACCTACCTAGGGACAGAAGCCAAAAACATTCAGTACTTC.

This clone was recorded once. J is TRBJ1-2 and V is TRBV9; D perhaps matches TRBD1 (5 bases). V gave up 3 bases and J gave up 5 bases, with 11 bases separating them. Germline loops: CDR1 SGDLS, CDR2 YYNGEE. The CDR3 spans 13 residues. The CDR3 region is CASSATRGYGYTF. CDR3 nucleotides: TGTGCCAGCAGCGCGACAAGGGGATATGGCTACACCTTC.

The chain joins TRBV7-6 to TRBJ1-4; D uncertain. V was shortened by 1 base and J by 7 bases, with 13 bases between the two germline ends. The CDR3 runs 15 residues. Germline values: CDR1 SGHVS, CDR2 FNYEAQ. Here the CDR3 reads CASSLGGRRSEKLFF. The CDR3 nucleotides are TGTGCCAGCAGCTTAGGGGGAAGAAGGAGTGAAAAACTGTTTTTT.

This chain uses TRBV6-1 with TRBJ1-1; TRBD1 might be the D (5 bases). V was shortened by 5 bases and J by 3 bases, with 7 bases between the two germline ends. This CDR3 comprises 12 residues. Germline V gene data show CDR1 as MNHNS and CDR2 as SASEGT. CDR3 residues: CASSRTYTEAFF. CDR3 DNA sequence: TGTGCCAGCAGTAGGACATACACTGAAGCTTTCTTT.

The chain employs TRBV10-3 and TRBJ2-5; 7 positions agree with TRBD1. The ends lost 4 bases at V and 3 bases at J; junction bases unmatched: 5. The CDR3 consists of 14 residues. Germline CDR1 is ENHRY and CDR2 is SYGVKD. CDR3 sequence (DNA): TGTGCCATCAGTGTCGGGACAGACGAAGAGACCCAGTACTTC. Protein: CAISVGTDEETQYF.